The 4 T cell receptor beta chains reported below all come from one sample, sequenced in a study of blood T cell repertoires in COVID-19. Profiled with immunoSEQ multiplex PCR; TCRdb holds only in-frame clones, not every one. The sample records 190,000 or so clones, about nine tenths being singletons. The specimen sequenced was peripheral blood. Source of these receptors: a man aged 35 to 55 with acute or convalescent COVID-19.

V is TRBV14 and J is TRBJ2-7, with D maybe TRBD2 (6 bases). Germline V gene data show CDR1 as SGHDN and CDR2 as FVKESK. The CDR3 covers 14 residues. V was cut by 0 bases and J by 6 bases, with 12 bases left in between. In DNA, the CDR3 is TGTGCCAGCAGCCAAGATTTAGGAGGGTCCGAGCAGTACTTC. Amino acids: CASSQDLGGSEQYF.

This sequence joins TRBV18 and TRBJ1-5, with a weak D call TRBD1 (5 bases). This CDR3 spans 16 amino acids. Trimming removed 3 bases from V and 2 bases from J, with 14 bases in between. From germline, CDR1 is KGHSH and CDR2 LQKENI. In DNA, the CDR3 is TGTGCCAGCTCACCGGTCGGGAGGGGTGGCAATCAGCCCCAGCATTTT. This gives the protein CASSPVGRGGNQPQHF.

CDR3 nucleotide sequence: TGTGCCTGGAGTGGCGACAGGGGGGAAAGGCAGCCCCAGCATTTT. Encoded protein: CAWSGDRGERQPQHF. V and J are TRBV30 and TRBJ1-5, with 9 bases that match TRBD1. The CDR3 has 15 amino acids. The V and J ends lost 1 base and 7 bases, in that order; junction bases with no gene match: 8. The germline CDR1 and CDR2 sequences are GTSNPN and SVGIG (reference sequence).

The CDR3 DNA is TGTGCCAGCAGCTTCGGGACAGGGGGCGGAACAGATACGCAGTATTTT. The encoded protein is CASSFGTGGGTDTQYF. This chain uses TRBV7-2 with TRBJ2-3, with 12 bases fitting TRBD1. This CDR3 has 16 residues. Losses at the gene ends were 3 bases for V and 3 bases for J; bases not matched to a gene: 4. Germline values: CDR1 SGHTA, CDR2 FQGNSA.